The 6 T cell receptor beta chains below all came from one sample that was sequenced in a study of CD8 T cells in Susac syndrome. The authors reverse transcribed about 0.5 to 1 ug RNA with random hexamers. A single record per CDR3 protein comes from TCRdb applying MiXCR to the immunoSEQ multiplex PCR reads. Among about 250,000 distinct CDR3 sequences listed, approximately 92% were seen once. The sample comprised CD4+ T cells from PBMCs. The source is a human donor with multiple sclerosis.

CDR3 region: CASSLGTPNEQFF. DNA of the CDR3: TGTGCCAGCAGTTTAGGGACGCCCAATGAGCAGTTCTTC. This chain connects TRBV12-3 or TRBV12-4 to TRBJ2-1; D call uncertain. The V gene lost 1 base and the J gene lost 6 bases, with 7 bases spanning the gap. The CDR3 covers 13 residues.

Details on this clonotype: One end of the junction is discordant with germline, which a read error may explain. V is TRBV29-1 and J is TRBJ2-5; 7 nucleotides line up with TRBD2. The CDR3 contains 14 residues. Germline CDR1 and CDR2: SQVTM and ANQGSEA. Here the CDR3 DNA reads TGCAACGTTGGTAACGGGGGGTCAAAAGAGACCCAGTACTTC. Protein: CNVGNGGSKETQYF.

This sequence joins TRBV29-1 and TRBJ2-5; 7 bases match TRBD2. Germline loops: CDR1 SQVTM, CDR2 ANQGSEA. Trimming took 7 bases from V and 7 from J; bases not matched to a gene: 3. The CDR3 consists of 10 residues. CDR3 in DNA: TGCAGCGCCGGGGAGGGGACCCAGTACTTC. As protein: CSAGEGTQYF.

The chain has TRBV20-1 and TRBJ2-1, with D perhaps assigned TRBD1 or TRBD2 (6 bases each). Germline V gene sequence: CDR1 DFQATT, CDR2 SNEGSKA (reference sequence). The CDR3 is 13 residues long. As DNA, the CDR3 is TGCAGCCCGGCAAGCGGAGGGGGAAATGAGCAGTTCTTC. Amino acid sequence: CSPASGGGNEQFF.

The chain employs TRBV5-1 and TRBJ2-7; TRBD1 is a possible D gene (5 bases). The CDR3 is made up of 13 amino acids. V lost 5 bases and J 2 bases, leaving 11 bases between the germline ends. The germline gives CDR1 SGHRS, CDR2 YFSETQ. For the CDR3, the DNA is TGCGCCAGCAGGAGGACACAAGCCTACGAGCAGTACTTC. The encoded protein is CASRRTQAYEQYF.

This chain joins TRBV18 and TRBJ2-7, with D possibly being TRBD1 (6 bases). CDR1 and CDR2 (germline): KGHSH, LQKENI. V was cut by 5 bases and J by 3 bases, with 11 bases left in between. The CDR3 consists of 13 residues. CDR3 nucleotide sequence: TGTGCCAGCTCATCCCGACAGGTCTACGAGCAGTACGTC. The encoded protein is CASSSRQVYEQYV.